The sequence of this TCR beta chain was determined in a study of T-cell reconstitution after alpha-beta-depleted transplantation in children. The CDR3 spans 15 residues. Germline loops: CDR1 ENHRY, CDR2 SYGVKD. V lost 4 bases to trimming and J lost 5 bases; unmatched junction nucleotides: 8. This sample's TCRbeta library carried unique molecular identifier barcodes. TCRdb reprocessed the PCR reads with MiXCR, giving one entry per CDR3 protein. The sample gives under 350,000 distinct CDR3 sequences, more than 8% of which show up once; 10% is in the top ten. The specimen comprised PBMCs from the stem cell graft donor, sampled from the stem cell graft. This receptor was obtained from a human donor who donated a stem cell graft to a child with SCID. V is TRBV10-3 and J is TRBJ2-1, with 7 bases lining up with TRBD2. CDR3 loop: CAISGLGGVDNEQFF. CDR3 DNA: TGTGCCATCAGTGGCCTTGGGGGGGTCGACAATGAGCAGTTCTTC.